Listed below are T cell receptor beta chains from one sample, sequenced in a study of blood T cell repertoires in COVID-19. The protocol was immunoSEQ multiplex PCR, while the TCRdb copy is restricted to in-frame clones and leaves out a portion. The sample records approximately 150,000 clones, 60% to 85% being singletons. Material for sequencing was peripheral blood. The source of these receptors is a middle-aged man with acute or convalescent COVID-19. Each CDR3 is given with its conserved first and last residue. The D gene is left open where the match is weak. Size tells how often a clone was seen (once, few, many) or the class of an expanded clone, and some rows leave it out.

d_call	v_call	j_call	clone_size	cdr3_nt	cdr3_aa
.	TRBV3-1/TRBV3-2	TRBJ2-1	.	TGTGCCAGCAGCCAAGGGGCGGGGGCCCCCCCGGAGTTCTTC	CASSQGAGAPPEFF
.	TRBV24-1	TRBJ2-3	.	TGTGCCACCAGTGATTTTTATTCGTCGGGGTTGAAAGATACGCAGTATTTT	CATSDFYSSGLKDTQYF
TRBD2	TRBV19	TRBJ2-5	.	TGTGCCAGTAGTATTTTAGCGGGGCCCGAAGGGACCCAGTACTTC	CASSILAGPEGTQYF
TRBD2	TRBV7-6	TRBJ2-2	.	TGTGCCAGCAGCGGGCGGGGGGGCGTCACCGGGGAGCTGTTTTTT	CASSGRGGVTGELFF
TRBD2	TRBV5-6	TRBJ2-1	.	TGTGCCAGCAGCTTCAGCGGGGGACTCTACAATGAGCAGTTCTTC	CASSFSGGLYNEQFF
TRBD1	TRBV2	TRBJ1-6	.	TGTGCCACGCGGGACAGCCAAAATTCACCCCTCCACTTT	CATRDSQNSPLHF
.	TRBV6-5	TRBJ1-5	few	TGTGCCAGCTTCCATGATCAGCCCCAGCATTTT	CASFHDQPQHF
.	TRBV9	TRBJ1-5	.	TGTGCCAGCAGCGTAGAGCCTGGACAAAATCAGCCCCAGCATTTT	CASSVEPGQNQPQHF
TRBD1	TRBV6-5	TRBJ1-5	once	TGTGCCAGCAGTCGGACAGGGGGGGTGGGGCAGCCCCAGCATTTT	CASSRTGGVGQPQHF
.	TRBV6-5	TRBJ1-3	.	TGTGCCAGCAGTTACTCCGACTTTGGAAACACCATATATTTT	CASSYSDFGNTIYF
.	TRBV29-1	TRBJ1-4	.	TGCAGCGGCGGTGACAGCGCAACTAATGAAAAACTGTTTTTT	CSGGDSATNEKLFF
.	TRBV5-5	TRBJ2-1	.	TGTGCCAGCAGCTCAATCACAGGGAAAAATGAGCAGTTCTTC	CASSSITGKNEQFF
TRBD1	TRBV12-3/TRBV12-4	TRBJ1-6	.	TGTGCCAGCAGCCGACAGGGGAATTCACCCCTCCACTTT	CASSRQGNSPLHF
TRBD2	TRBV30	TRBJ2-1	.	TGTGCTACGGCGGGGGGGCCGTACAATGAGCAGTTCTTC	CATAGGPYNEQFF
TRBD2	TRBV19	TRBJ2-7	.	TGTGCCAGTAGTCGGACTAGCGGGGGGCCTATCTCCTACGAGCAGTACTTC	CASSRTSGGPISYEQYF
TRBD1	TRBV5-5	TRBJ1-1	few	TGTGCCAGCAGCTTGGGGGGGACAGGGACTGAAGCTTTCTTT	CASSLGGTGTEAFF
TRBD2	TRBV19	TRBJ2-5	.	TGTGCCAGTAGTATGTGGACTAGCGGGCAGCAAGAGACCCAGTACTTC	CASSMWTSGQQETQYF
.	TRBV5-8	TRBJ1-5	.	TGTGCCAGCAGCTCGGGACTTAATCAGCCCCAGCATTTT	CASSSGLNQPQHF
.	TRBV11-2	TRBJ1-1	.	TGTGCCAGCAGCTTAATTCGGGGTTTGAACACTGAAGCTTTCTTT	CASSLIRGLNTEAFF
.	TRBV18	TRBJ1-2	once	TGTGCCAGCTCACCTCCCGGGGTTTTTGGCTACACCTTC	CASSPPGVFGYTF
TRBD1	TRBV25-1	TRBJ1-1	.	TGTGCCAGCACAGAGGCGGCAGGGGGCCGCACTGAAGCTTTCTTT	CASTEAAGGRTEAFF
TRBD2	TRBV5-1	TRBJ2-7	.	TGCGCCAGCAGCTTGAGCGGACTAGCGGACGAGCAGTACTTC	CASSLSGLADEQYF
.	TRBV11-3	TRBJ1-4	.	TGTGCCAGCAGCTTACTAGACCCGACAGAAGAAAATGAAAAACTGTTTTTT	CASSLLDPTEENEKLFF
TRBD2	TRBV3-1/TRBV3-2	TRBJ2-2	.	TGTGCCAGCAGCTCAGCCGGGACTAGCGGTGCGAACACCGGGGAGCTGTTTTTT	CASSSAGTSGANTGELFF
TRBD1	TRBV4-1	TRBJ2-3	once	TGCGCCAGCAGCCACGGGGGACAGGGTTTCGCAGATACGCAGTATTTT	CASSHGGQGFADTQYF
.	TRBV19	TRBJ1-2	.	TGTGCCAGTAGTTGGGCATCGACACTCTATGGCTACACCTTC	CASSWASTLYGYTF
.	TRBV9	TRBJ1-2	.	TGTGCCAGCAGCGTAGGTGGGGGGATCTATGGCTACACCTTC	CASSVGGGIYGYTF
.	TRBV7-3	TRBJ2-3	.	TGTGCCAGCAGCTTTCAGGGGACAGATACGCAGTATTTT	CASSFQGTDTQYF
TRBD2	TRBV7-3	TRBJ2-3	.	TGTGCCAGCGGACTAGCGGGGGGCCGATCCGGCACAGATACGCAGTATTTT	CASGLAGGRSGTDTQYF
.	TRBV9	TRBJ2-5	.	TGTGCCAGCAGCGCGGAACAGGGACAAGAGACCCAGTACTTC	CASSAEQGQETQYF
TRBD1	TRBV7-6	TRBJ2-1	.	TGTGCCAGCAGCCGCGGACAGGGGGCTGACAATGAGCAGTTCTTC	CASSRGQGADNEQFF
.	TRBV7-9	TRBJ1-1	.	TGTGCCAGCAGCTTACCGGTGAACACTGAAGCTTTCTTT	CASSLPVNTEAFF
.	TRBV5-1	TRBJ1-5	.	TGCGCCAGCAGCCTAGGGGGAGATCCAAATCAGCCCCAGCATTTT	CASSLGGDPNQPQHF
.	TRBV12-3/TRBV12-4	TRBJ2-7	.	TGTGCCAGCACAGGCCACCCCTACGAGCAGTACTTC	CASTGHPYEQYF
.	TRBV7-8	TRBJ1-1	.	TGTGCCAGCAGCTTAGTTGGGTCCGCGGCGGCTGAAGCTTTCTTT	CASSLVGSAAAEAFF
.	TRBV27	TRBJ1-1	.	TGTGCCAGCAGTCATGGTGGGGCGGACACTGAAGCTTTCTTT	CASSHGGADTEAFF
TRBD1	TRBV4-1	TRBJ2-5	.	TGCGCCAGCAGCCAGGGGACAGTAGCGCAAGAGACCCAGTACTTC	CASSQGTVAQETQYF